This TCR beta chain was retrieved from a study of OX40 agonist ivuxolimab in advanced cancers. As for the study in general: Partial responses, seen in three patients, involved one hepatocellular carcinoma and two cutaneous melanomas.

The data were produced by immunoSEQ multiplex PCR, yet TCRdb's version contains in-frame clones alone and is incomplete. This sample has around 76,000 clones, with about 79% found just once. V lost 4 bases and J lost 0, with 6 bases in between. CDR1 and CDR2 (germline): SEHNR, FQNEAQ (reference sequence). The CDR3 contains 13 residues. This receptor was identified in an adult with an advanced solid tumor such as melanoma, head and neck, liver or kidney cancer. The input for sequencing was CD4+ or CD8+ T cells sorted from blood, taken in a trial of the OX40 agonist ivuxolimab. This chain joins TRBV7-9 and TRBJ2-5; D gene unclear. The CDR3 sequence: CASSSLNQETQYF. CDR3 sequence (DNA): TGTGCCAGCAGCTCCCTTAACCAAGAGACCCAGTACTTC.